The 5 T cell receptor beta chains below come from one sample, sequenced in a study of blood T cell repertoires in COVID-19. Generated by immunoSEQ multiplex PCR, the TCRdb table keeps only in-frame clones and is missing some. The sample lists some 250,000 clones; roughly 88% were seen once. Sequenced sample: peripheral blood. Receptors were obtained from a man between 35 and 55 years old with acute or convalescent COVID-19.

This CDR3 is CASSASVGGVAQHF. Here the CDR3 DNA reads TGTGCCAGCAGCGCTAGCGTGGGGGGGGTGGCCCAGCATTTT. This chain joins TRBV7-2 and TRBJ1-5; a weak D match, TRBD1 (5 bases). The CDR3 spans 14 residues. Trimming pared 5 bases from V and 11 bases from J, leaving 19 bases between. The germline gives CDR1 SGHTA, CDR2 FQGNSA.

V is TRBV4-2 and J is TRBJ1-4, with D hard to call. The CDR3 totals 15 residues. The V gene's germline CDR1 is LGHNA and CDR2 YNFKEQ. V gave up 0 bases and J gave up 4 bases, with 9 bases separating them. DNA of the CDR3: TGTGCCAGCAGCCAAGATACTGGGCTTAATGAAAAACTGTTTTTT. As protein: CASSQDTGLNEKLFF.

This clone was seen a handful of times. V gene TRBV9 combines with J gene TRBJ1-4; TRBD1 matches at 8 bases. V gave up 1 base and J gave up 7 bases; unmatched junction bases: 6. There are 15 residues in the CDR3. Germline V CDR1 and CDR2: SGDLS, YYNGEE. CDR3 sequence (DNA): TGTGCCAGCAGCGTAAGGGCAGGGGGCAGTGAAAAACTGTTTTTT. This translates into CASSVRAGGSEKLFF.

V is TRBV25-1 and J is TRBJ2-1; D perhaps matches TRBD1 (6 bases). V was pared by 2 bases and J by 11 bases, with 10 bases between. The germline V gene has CDR1 MGHDK and CDR2 SYGVNS. CDR3 length: 12 amino acids. This CDR3 reads CASSEITGKQFF. CDR3 DNA: TGTGCCAGCAGTGAAATAACAGGGAAGCAGTTCTTC.

This clone was picked up a small number of times. The rearrangement uses TRBV4-1 and TRBJ2-1; D possibly corresponds to TRBD2 (7 bases). Per germline, CDR1 MGHRA and CDR2 YSYEKL. V was trimmed by 5 bases and J by 8 bases, leaving 16 bases between them. This CDR3 has 14 residues. The CDR3 region has the DNA TGCGCCAGCAGCGTTCCTAGGGGGAGGGATGAGCAGTTCTTC. Protein product: CASSVPRGRDEQFF.